This entry describes one T cell receptor (beta chain). Its antigen remains unknown. CDR3 length equals 13 residues. The trim removed 6 bases at V and 5 bases at J, leaving 2 bases unmatched. Germline assignment: CDR1 LNHDA and CDR2 SQIVND (reference sequence). The data were obtained in a study of cytomegalovirus exposure and HLA in healthy donors. Primers included in the PCR were 60 Vbeta and 13 Jbeta primers. Libraries were prepared by immunoSEQ multiplex PCR; TCRdb keeps only in-frame clonotypes and omits some of them. The sample comprises 95,000 to 150,000 clones, around three quarters of which are singletons, and 6% to 8% rests with the top ten. General study results and limits: Productive status was seen about 90% or about 30% of the time for most TCR beta V segments in an earlier analysis.

This chain connects TRBV19 to TRBJ1-4; 8 bases map to TRBD1. The receptor was derived from a middle-aged woman in good health and CMV-seronegative. The source material was PBMCs. This CDR3 reads CASSRDRNEKLFF. CDR3 nucleotide sequence: TGTGCCAGTAGCCGGGACAGGAATGAAAAACTGTTTTTT.